Here is one TCR beta chain with its context. Germline V gives CDR1 SGHRS, CDR2 YFSETQ. V lost 4 bases, J lost 0 bases, and 12 bases stayed unmatched. CDR3 size: 18 residues. In the study's own analysis: Estimated nucleated cell counts came from reference gene primer amplification. Data came from immunoSEQ multiplex PCR; TCRdb stores just in-frame clones and leaves some out. D and trimming were read from the DNA, whereas the V and J calls and clone size are those reported in that table. The sample has roughly 200,000 clones; approximately 82% are singletons. The sample is drawn from a study of blood T cell repertoires in COVID-19. The wider study: Both acute and convalescent COVID-19 samples were obtained from the United States, Italy and Spain.

The TCR originated in a man aged 35 to 55 with active or convalescent COVID-19. The gene calls are TRBV5-1 and TRBJ1-3; 8 positions match TRBD1. The sequenced sample was peripheral blood. CDR3 residues: CASSTDRESYLSGNTIYF. CDR3 nucleotides: TGCGCCAGCAGCACGGACAGGGAATCATACCTCTCTGGAAACACCATATATTTT.